The T cell receptor beta chain described here comes from a study of beta chain features in type 1 diabetes. This clone is medium-sized. The CDR3 has 15 amino acids. Germline V gene sequence: CDR1 MNHNY, CDR2 SVGAGI (reference sequence). The V and J ends lost 4 bases and 7 bases, in that order; junction bases with no gene match: 7. All of the isolated RNA was reverse transcribed, so expressed TCRB transcripts were sequenced. Profiling relied on immunoSEQ multiplex PCR, and the TCRdb table lists in-frame clones only, not all of them. Here the sample spans over 40,000 clones, 51% being singletons. This sequence originates from a woman aged 18-35 years in good health. Source material: Tregs from blood. The rearrangement joins TRBV6-6 to TRBJ2-1, with TRBD2 matching over 10 bases. CDR3 residues: CASSFKREGLNEQFF. The CDR3, as DNA: TGTGCCAGCAGTTTCAAGCGGGAGGGCCTTAATGAGCAGTTCTTC.